This T cell receptor (beta chain) was captured by sequencing in a study of cytomegalovirus exposure and HLA in healthy donors. The donors were in the approximately 130-subject validation cohort, distinct from the approximately 670-subject first cohort. CDR1 is SGHNT and CDR2 is YYREEE in the germline V gene (reference sequence). V dropped 0 bases and J dropped 4 bases, with 4 bases sitting between them. The CDR3 extends over 12 amino acids. General study findings and limits: Subsequent analysis showed first-cohort TCR clusters tending to co-occur in more than 90 validation repertoires. Cytomegalovirus-associated TCR beta chains were listed, numbering 150 to 200.

Notes on this clone: Its antigen is not identified.

TCRdb keeps only in-frame clones here, not all; method: immunoSEQ multiplex PCR. The top ten clones hold around 0.88% of a sample with 250,000 to 400,000 clones, 88% of them seen once. Sequenced input: PBMCs. The rearrangement uses TRBV5-4 and TRBJ1-1; the D is unclear. The TCR comes from a man aged 25 to 45 in good health and CMV-seronegative. The CDR3 loop is CASSLGSTEAFF. CDR3 nucleotide sequence: TGTGCCAGCAGCTTGGGCAGCACTGAAGCTTTCTTT.